Shown below are 10 T cell receptor beta chains from a single sample sequenced in a study of tumor and adjacent non-tumor tissue in lung cancer. Three rounds of nested PCR, following a modified ARM-PCR protocol, produced the TCRbeta library. TCRdb re-called the multiplex PCR reads through MiXCR, storing one row per CDR3 protein. The sample lists about 44,000 distinct CDR3 sequences; around 59% were seen once. This sample's RNA came from whole unsorted tissue. More than 3 cm separated this lung sample from the edge of the tumor. Specimen: distant non-tumor lung tissue. The receptors shown here come from a woman aged 70-85 years with non-small cell lung cancer.

This clonotype occurred once. This could be a read error, since a much larger clone is one nucleotide away. The J gene is TRBJ2-7, the V gene TRBV5-1; no clear D gene. V gave up 1 base and J gave up 5 bases, with 13 bases separating them. The CDR3 is 14 amino acids. CDR1 and CDR2 from the germline V gene are SGHRS and YFSETQ. The CDR3 sequence: CASSLRSTAHEQYF. In DNA form, the CDR3 reads TGCGCCAGCAGCTTGAGGTCTACTGCCCACGAGCAGTACTTC.

The V and J genes are TRBV5-6 and TRBJ2-5; D not resolved. The germline V and J ends were trimmed by 4 bases and 2 bases, with 12 bases remaining between them. Germline V gene data show CDR1 as SGHDT and CDR2 as YYEEEE. The CDR3 is 14 residues long. The CDR3 is CASSPTCVQETQYF. The CDR3 DNA sequence: TGTGCCAGCAGCCCGACATGTGTTCAAGAGACCCAGTACTTC.

Of note for this clonotype: The germline gene is not matched at one end of the junction; a read error may be the cause. The chain uses TRBV6-5 and TRBJ2-5; D perhaps matches TRBD2 (6 bases). From germline, CDR1 is MNHEY and CDR2 SVGAGI. This CDR3 comprises 16 residues. DNA of the CDR3: TGTGCCAGCAGTTACTCGCTTGGGGAGGCGGAAGAGACACAGAACTTC. As protein: CASSYSLGEAEETQNF.

This clonotype was counted ten times or more. The chain combines TRBV14 with TRBJ2-5; maybe TRBD2 (6 bases). V was trimmed by 2 bases and J by 1 base, leaving 8 bases between them. Germline V gene sequence: CDR1 SGHDN, CDR2 FVKESK. This CDR3 is built from 14 residues. The CDR3: CASSQLTSQETQYF. The CDR3 nucleotides are TGTGCCAGCAGCCAATTGACTAGCCAAGAGACCCAGTACTTC.

Turning to this clonotype: This clone may be a read error of a much larger clone one base away. This chain uses TRBV5-1 with TRBJ1-1, with D possibly TRBD1 on 6 matching bases. Trimming stripped 4 bases from V and 4 bases from J, with 14 bases between. Germline lookup yields CDR1 SGHRS and CDR2 YFSETQ. The CDR3 consists of 14 residues. The CDR3 is CASSMGGGSTEAFF. CDR3 DNA sequence: TGCGCCAGCAGCATGGGAGGGGGAAGCACTGAAGCTTTCTTT.

J is TRBJ1-1 and V is TRBV12-3 or TRBV12-4; D ambiguous. V was cut by 6 bases and J by 5 bases, with 16 bases left in between. The CDR3 sequence is 14 residues long. The CDR3 protein is CASSLPVGETEAFF. In DNA form, the CDR3 reads TGTGCCAGCAGCTTACCGGTGGGAGAAACTGAAGCTTTCTTT.

This clonotype was seen at least ten times. This chain uses TRBV28 with TRBJ2-4; the match to TRBD2 covers 8 bases. Germline V gene sequence: CDR1 MDHEN, CDR2 SYDVKM. The CDR3 has 17 amino acids. Trimming at V came to 6 bases and at J to 0 bases, leaving 10 bases not matched to a gene. The CDR3 region is CASRNGGDTLAKNIQYF. The CDR3 coding sequence is TGTGCCAGCAGAAACGGGGGGGACACGTTAGCCAAAAACATTCAGTACTTC.

Remarks on this clonotype: The missing conserved phenylalanine or tryptophan at the end of this CDR3 makes a read error likely. V gene TRBV7-8 combines with J gene TRBJ2-3; the match to TRBD2 covers 10 bases. The CDR3 is made up of 17 amino acids. In germline, CDR1 is SGHVS, CDR2 FQNEAQ. The CDR3 sequence is CTSSHQPASGRPDTQYC. As DNA, the CDR3 is TGTACAAGCAGCCACCAGCCGGCTAGCGGGAGACCAGATACGCAGTATTGT.

Only one count was recorded for this clonotype. The chain carries TRBV20-1 and TRBJ1-1; tentatively, D is TRBD1 (6 bases). V was cut by 3 bases and J by 4 bases, with 15 bases left in between. Looked up from germline, CDR1 is DFQATT and CDR2 is SNEGSKA (reference sequence). The CDR3 consists of 14 residues. CDR3 sequence: CSASLDSVTTEAFF. CDR3 sequence (DNA): TGCAGTGCTAGTCTGGACAGCGTAACCACTGAAGCTTTCTTT.

Points on this clonotype: A much more abundant neighbour one base away suggests this may be a read error. The chain employs TRBV28 and TRBJ1-4; perhaps TRBD1 as D (6 bases). Trimming took 4 bases from V and 8 from J, leaving 14 bases between them. The CDR3 has 14 amino acids. Germline assignment: CDR1 MDHEN and CDR2 SYDVKM. CDR3: CASSWGGLSEKLFF. CDR3 DNA sequence: TGTGCCAGCAGTTGGGGGGGCCTTTCCGAAAAACTGTTTTTT.